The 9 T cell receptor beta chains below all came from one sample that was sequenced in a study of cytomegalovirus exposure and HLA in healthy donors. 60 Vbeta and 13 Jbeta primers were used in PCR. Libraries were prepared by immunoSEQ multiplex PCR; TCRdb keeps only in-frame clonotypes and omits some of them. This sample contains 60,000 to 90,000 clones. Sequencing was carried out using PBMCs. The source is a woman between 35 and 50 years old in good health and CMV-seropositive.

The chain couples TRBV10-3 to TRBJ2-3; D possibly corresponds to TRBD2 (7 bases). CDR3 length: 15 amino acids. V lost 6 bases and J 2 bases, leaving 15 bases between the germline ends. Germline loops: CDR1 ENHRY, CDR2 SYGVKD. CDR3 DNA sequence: TGTGCCATCAGCCGGGGGGCGCGATACACAGATACGCAGTATTTT. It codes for CAISRGARYTDTQYF.

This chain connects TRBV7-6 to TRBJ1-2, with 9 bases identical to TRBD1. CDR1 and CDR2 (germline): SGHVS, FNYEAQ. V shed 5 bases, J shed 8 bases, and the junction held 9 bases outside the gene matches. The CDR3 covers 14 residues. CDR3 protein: CASSPLDRGGGYTF. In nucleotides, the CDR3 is TGTGCCAGCAGCCCCCTTGACAGGGGGGGCGGCTACACCTTC. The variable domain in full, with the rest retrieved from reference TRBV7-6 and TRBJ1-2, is GAGVSQSPRYKVTKRGQDVALRCDPISGHVSLYWYRQALGQGPEFLTYFNYEAQQDKSGLPNDRFSAERPEGSISTLTIQRTEQRDSAMYRCASSPLDRGGGYTFGSGTRLTVV.

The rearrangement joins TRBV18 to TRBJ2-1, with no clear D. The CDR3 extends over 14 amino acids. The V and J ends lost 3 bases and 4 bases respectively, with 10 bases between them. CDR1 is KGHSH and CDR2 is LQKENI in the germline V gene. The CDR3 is CASSPGQVYNEQFF. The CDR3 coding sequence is TGTGCCAGCTCACCTGGGCAGGTTTACAATGAGCAGTTCTTC.

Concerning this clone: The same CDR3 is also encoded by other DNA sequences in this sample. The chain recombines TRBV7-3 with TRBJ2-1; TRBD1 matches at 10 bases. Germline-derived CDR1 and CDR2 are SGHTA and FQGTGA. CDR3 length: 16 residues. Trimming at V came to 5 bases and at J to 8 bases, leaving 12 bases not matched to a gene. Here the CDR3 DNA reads TGTGCCAGCAGCCGAAGGGGGACAGGGGTGGTAGATGAGCAGTTCTTC. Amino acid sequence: CASSRRGTGVVDEQFF. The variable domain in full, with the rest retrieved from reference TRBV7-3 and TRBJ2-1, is GAGVSQTPSNKVTEKGKYVELRCDPISGHTALYWYRQSLGQGPEFLIYFQGTGAADDSGLPNDRFFAVRPEGSVSTLKIQRTERGDSAVYLCASSRRGTGVVDEQFFGPGTRLTVL.

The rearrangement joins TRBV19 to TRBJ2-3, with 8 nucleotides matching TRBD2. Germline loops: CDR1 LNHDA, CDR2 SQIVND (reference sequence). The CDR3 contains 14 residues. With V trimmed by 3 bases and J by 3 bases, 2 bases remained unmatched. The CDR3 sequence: CASSIGGGTDTQYF. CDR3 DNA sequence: TGTGCCAGTAGTATCGGGGGGGGAACAGATACGCAGTATTTT.

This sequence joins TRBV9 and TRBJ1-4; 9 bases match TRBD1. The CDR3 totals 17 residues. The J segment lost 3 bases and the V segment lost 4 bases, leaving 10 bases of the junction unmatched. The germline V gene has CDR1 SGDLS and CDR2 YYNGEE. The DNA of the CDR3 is TGTGCCAGCAGCACCGGACAGGGGCGTACGTCTAATGAAAAACTGTTTTTT. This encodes CASSTGQGRTSNEKLFF.

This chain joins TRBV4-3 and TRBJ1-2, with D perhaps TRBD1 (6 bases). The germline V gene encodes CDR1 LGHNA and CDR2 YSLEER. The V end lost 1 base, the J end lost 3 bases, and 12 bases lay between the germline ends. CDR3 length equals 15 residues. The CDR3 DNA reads TGCGCCAGCAGCCAAGTACATCACAGGGACTATGGCTACACCTTC. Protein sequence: CASSQVHHRDYGYTF.

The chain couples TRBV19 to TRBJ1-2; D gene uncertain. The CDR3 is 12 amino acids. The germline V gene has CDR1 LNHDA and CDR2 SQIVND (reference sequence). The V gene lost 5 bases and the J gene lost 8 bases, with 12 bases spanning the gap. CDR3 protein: CASSSTGRGYTF. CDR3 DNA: TGTGCCAGTAGTTCAACGGGTAGGGGCTACACCTTC.

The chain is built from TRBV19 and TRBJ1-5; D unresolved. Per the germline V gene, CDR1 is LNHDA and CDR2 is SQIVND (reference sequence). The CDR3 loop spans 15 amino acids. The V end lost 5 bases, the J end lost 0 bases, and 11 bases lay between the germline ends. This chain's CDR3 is CASSPQRYSNQPQHF. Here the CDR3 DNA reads TGTGCCAGTAGTCCACAACGATATAGCAATCAGCCCCAGCATTTT. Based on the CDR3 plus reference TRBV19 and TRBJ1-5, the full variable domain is DGGITQSPKYLFRKEGQNVTLSCEQNLNHDAMYWYRQDPGQGLRLIYYSQIVNDFQKGDIAEGYSVSREKKESFPLTVTSAQKNPTAFYLCASSPQRYSNQPQHFGDGTRLSIL.